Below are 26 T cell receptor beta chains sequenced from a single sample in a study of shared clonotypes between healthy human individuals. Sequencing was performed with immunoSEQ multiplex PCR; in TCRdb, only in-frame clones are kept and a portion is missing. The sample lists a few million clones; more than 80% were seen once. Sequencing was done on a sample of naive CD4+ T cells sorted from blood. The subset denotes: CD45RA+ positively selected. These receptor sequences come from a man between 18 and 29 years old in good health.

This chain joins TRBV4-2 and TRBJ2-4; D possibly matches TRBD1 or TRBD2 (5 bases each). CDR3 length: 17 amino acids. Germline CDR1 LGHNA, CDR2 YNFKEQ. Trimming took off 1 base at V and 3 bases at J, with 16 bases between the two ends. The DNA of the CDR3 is TGTGCCAGCAGCCAAGGGATCGTTGGGGGTCTCAAAAACATTCAGTACTTC. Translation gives CASSQGIVGGLKNIQYF.

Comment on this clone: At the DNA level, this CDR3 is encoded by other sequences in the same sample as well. The CDR3 is CASSLGRENTGELFF. CDR3 bases: TGCGCCAGCAGCTTGGGTAGGGAAAACACCGGGGAGCTGTTTTTT. The chain combines TRBV5-1 with TRBJ2-2; D is unresolved. Germline CDR1 and CDR2: SGHRS and YFSETQ. This CDR3 is built from 15 residues. V dropped 0 bases and J dropped 2 bases, with 8 bases sitting between them.

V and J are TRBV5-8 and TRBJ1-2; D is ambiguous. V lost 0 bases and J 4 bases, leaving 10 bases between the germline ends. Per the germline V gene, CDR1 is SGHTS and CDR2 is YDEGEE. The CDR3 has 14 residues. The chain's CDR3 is CASSLVEAAYGYTF. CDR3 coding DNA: TGTGCCAGCAGCTTGGTTGAGGCCGCCTATGGCTACACCTTC.

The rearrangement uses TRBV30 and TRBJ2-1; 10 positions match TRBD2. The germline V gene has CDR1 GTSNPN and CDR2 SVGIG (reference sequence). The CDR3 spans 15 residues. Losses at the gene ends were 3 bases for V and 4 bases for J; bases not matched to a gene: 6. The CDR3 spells CAWSRLAGVYNEQFF. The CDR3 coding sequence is TGTGCCTGGAGCCGGCTAGCGGGAGTATACAATGAGCAGTTCTTC.

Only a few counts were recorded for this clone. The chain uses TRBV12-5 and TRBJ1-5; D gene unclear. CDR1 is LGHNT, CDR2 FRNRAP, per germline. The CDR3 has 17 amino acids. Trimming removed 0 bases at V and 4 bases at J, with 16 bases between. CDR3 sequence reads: CASGLVKGLSSNQPQHF. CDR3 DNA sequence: TGTGCTAGTGGTTTGGTAAAGGGCCTCAGCAGTAATCAGCCCCAGCATTTT.

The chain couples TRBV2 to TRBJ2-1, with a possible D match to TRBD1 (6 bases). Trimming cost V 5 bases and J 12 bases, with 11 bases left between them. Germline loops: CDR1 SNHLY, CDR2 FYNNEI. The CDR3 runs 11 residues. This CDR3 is CASSRQELQFF. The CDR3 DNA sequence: TGTGCCAGCAGTAGACAGGAATTGCAGTTCTTC.

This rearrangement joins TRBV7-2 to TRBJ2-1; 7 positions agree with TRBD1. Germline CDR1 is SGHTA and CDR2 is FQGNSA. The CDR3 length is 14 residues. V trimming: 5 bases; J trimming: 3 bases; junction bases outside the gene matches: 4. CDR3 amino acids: CASSPRTGYNEQFF. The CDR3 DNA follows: TGTGCCAGCAGCCCCCGGACAGGCTACAATGAGCAGTTCTTC.

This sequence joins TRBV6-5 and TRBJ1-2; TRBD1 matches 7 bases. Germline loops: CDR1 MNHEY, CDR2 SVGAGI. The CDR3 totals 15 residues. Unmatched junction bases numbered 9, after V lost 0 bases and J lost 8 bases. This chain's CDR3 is CASSYSYRGSDGYTF. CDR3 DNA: TGTGCCAGCAGTTACTCTTACAGGGGCTCTGACGGCTACACCTTC.

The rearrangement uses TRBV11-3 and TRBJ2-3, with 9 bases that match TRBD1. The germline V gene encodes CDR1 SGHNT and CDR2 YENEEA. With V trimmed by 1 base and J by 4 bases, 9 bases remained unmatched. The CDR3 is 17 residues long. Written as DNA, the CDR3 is TGTGCCAGCAGCTTAGCCTGGGACAGGGAAGGCGCAGATACGCAGTATTTT. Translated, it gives CASSLAWDREGADTQYF.

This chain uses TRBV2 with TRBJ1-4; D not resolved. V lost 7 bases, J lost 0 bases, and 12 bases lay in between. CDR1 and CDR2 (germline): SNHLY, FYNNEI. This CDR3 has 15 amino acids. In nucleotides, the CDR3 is TGTGCCAGCATGCGCTGGATTGCAACTAATGAAAAACTGTTTTTT. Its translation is CASMRWIATNEKLFF. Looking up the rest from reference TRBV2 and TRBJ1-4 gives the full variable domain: EPEVTQTPSHQVTQMGQEVILRCVPISNHLYFYWYRQILGQKVEFLVSFYNNEISEKSEIFDDQFSVERPDGSNFTLKIRSTKLEDSAMYFCASMRWIATNEKLFFGSGTQLSVL.

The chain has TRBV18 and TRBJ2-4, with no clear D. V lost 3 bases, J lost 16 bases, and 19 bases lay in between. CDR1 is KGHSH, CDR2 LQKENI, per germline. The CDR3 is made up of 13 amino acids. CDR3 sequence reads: CASSPGRQIDPYF. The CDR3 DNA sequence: TGTGCCAGCTCACCCGGCCGCCAAATTGATCCCTACTTC. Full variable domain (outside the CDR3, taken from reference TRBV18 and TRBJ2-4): NAGVMQNPRHLVRRRGQEARLRCSPMKGHSHVYWYRQLPEEGLKFMVYLQKENIIDESGMPKERFSAEFPKEGPSILRIQQVVRGDSAAYFCASSPGRQIDPYFGAGTRLSVL.

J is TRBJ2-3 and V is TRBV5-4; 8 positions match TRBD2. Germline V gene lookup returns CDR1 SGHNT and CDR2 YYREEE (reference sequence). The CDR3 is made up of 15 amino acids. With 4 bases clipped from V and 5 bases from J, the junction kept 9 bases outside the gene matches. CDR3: CASSRGGPGKDTQYF. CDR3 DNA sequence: TGTGCCAGCAGCCGCGGGGGGCCCGGGAAAGATACGCAGTATTTT.

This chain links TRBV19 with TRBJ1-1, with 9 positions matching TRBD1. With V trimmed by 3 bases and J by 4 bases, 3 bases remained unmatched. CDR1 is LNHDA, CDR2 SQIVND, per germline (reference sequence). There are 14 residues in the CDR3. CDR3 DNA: TGTGCCAGTAGTATTACAGGGGGCGGCACTGAAGCTTTCTTT. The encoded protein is CASSITGGGTEAFF.

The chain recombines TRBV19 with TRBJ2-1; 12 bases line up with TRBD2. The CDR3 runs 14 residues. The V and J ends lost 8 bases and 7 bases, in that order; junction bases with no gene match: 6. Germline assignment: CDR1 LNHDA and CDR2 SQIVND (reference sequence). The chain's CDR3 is CASGLAGKRNEQFF. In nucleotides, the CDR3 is TGTGCCAGTGGACTAGCGGGAAAGAGGAATGAGCAGTTCTTC.

The CDR3 bases are TGTGCCAGCAGTATCGAACAGGGTCGCGCTTTCTTT. This sequence encodes CASSIEQGRAFF. The chain joins TRBV2 to TRBJ1-1; TRBD1 is a possible D gene (6 bases). This CDR3 contains 12 residues. V gave up 5 bases and J gave up 11 bases, with 15 bases separating them. CDR1 is SNHLY and CDR2 is FYNNEI in the germline V gene. Supplemented by reference TRBV2 and TRBJ1-1, the full variable domain reads EPEVTQTPSHQVTQMGQEVILRCVPISNHLYFYWYRQILGQKVEFLVSFYNNEISEKSEIFDDQFSVERPDGSNFTLKIRSTKLEDSAMYFCASSIEQGRAFFGQGTRLTVV.

This CDR3 reads CASNGDPGMGEQFF. The CDR3 DNA sequence: TGCGCCAGCAATGGTGACCCGGGGATGGGTGAGCAGTTCTTC. The chain employs TRBV10-2 and TRBJ2-1; TRBD2 might be the D (5 bases). Looked up from germline, CDR1 is WSHSY and CDR2 is SAAADI. The CDR3 runs 14 residues. The V and J ends lost 7 bases and 9 bases respectively, with 19 bases between them.

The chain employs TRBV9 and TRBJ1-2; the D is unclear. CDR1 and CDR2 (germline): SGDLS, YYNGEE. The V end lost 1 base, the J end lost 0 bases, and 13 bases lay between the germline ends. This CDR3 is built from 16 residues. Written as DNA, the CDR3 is TGTGCCAGCAGCGTACACGGGTCGGAACCTAACTATGGCTACACCTTC. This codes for CASSVHGSEPNYGYTF. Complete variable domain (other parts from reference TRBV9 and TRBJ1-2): DSGVTQTPKHLITATGQRVTLRCSPRSGDLSVYWYQQSLDQGLQFLIQYYNGEERAKGNILERFSAQQFPDLHSELNLSSLELGDSALYFCASSVHGSEPNYGYTFGSGTRLTVV.

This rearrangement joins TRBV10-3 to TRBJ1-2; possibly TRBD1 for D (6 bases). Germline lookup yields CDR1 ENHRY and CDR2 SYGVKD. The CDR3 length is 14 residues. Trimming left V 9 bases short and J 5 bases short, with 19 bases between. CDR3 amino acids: CAILGGPGRYGYTF. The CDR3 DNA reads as TGTGCCATACTGGGGGGGCCGGGCCGGTATGGCTACACCTTC.

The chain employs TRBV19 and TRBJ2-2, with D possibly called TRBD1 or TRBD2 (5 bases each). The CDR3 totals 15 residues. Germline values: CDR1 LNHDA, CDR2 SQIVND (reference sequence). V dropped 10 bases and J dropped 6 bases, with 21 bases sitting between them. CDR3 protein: CANIKTGAVAGELFF. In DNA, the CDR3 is TGTGCCAACATCAAGACCGGGGCCGTGGCCGGGGAGCTGTTTTTT.

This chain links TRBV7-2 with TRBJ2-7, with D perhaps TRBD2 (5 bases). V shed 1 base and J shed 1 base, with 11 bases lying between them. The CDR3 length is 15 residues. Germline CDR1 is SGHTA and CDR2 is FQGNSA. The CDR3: CASSLVGARSYEQYF. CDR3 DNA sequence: TGTGCCAGCAGCTTAGTGGGAGCCCGATCCTACGAGCAGTACTTC.

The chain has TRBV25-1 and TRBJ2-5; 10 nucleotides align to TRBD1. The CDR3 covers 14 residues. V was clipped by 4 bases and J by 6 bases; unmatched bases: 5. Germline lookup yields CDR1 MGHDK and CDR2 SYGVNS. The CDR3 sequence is CASSATGGVKTQYF. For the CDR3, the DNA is TGTGCCAGCAGTGCGACAGGGGGCGTGAAGACCCAGTACTTC.

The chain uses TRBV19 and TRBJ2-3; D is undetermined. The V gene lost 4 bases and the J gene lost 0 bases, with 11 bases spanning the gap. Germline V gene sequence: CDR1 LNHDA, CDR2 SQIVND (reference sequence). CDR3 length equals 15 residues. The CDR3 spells CASSRVVSSTDTQYF. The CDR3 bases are TGTGCCAGTAGTAGGGTGGTGTCTAGCACAGATACGCAGTATTTT.

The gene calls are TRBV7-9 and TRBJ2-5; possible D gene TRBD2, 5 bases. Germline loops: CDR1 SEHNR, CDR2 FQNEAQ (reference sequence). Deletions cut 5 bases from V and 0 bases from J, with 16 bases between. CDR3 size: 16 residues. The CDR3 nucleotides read TGTGCCAGCAGCAGAGCAACTAGTTGGTACCAAGAGACCCAGTACTTC. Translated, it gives CASSRATSWYQETQYF.

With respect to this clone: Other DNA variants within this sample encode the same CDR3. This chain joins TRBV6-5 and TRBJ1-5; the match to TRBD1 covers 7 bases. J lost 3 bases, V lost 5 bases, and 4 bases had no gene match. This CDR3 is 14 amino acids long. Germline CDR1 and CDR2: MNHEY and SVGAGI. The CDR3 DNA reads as TGTGCCAGCAGTCGAGGGGGCCTCAATCAGCCCCAGCATTTT. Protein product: CASSRGGLNQPQHF.

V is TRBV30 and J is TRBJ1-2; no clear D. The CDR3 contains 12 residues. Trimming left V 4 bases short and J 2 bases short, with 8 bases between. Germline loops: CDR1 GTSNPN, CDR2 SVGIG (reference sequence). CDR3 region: CAWNEQNYGYTF. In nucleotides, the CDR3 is TGTGCCTGGAATGAACAAAACTATGGCTACACCTTC.

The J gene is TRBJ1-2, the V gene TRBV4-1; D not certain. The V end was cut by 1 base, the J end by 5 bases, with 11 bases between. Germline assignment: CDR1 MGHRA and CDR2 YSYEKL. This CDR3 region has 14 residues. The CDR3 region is CASSQGLAGYGYTF. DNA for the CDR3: TGCGCCAGCAGCCAAGGGTTGGCCGGGTATGGCTACACCTTC.